The 26 T cell receptor beta chains below come from one sample, sequenced in a study of post-analysis software for immune sequencing data. Notes on the study in general: When patients were compared with controls, 4 or 5 TRBV segments were more frequent, TRBV5-6, TRBV5-1 and TRBV20-1 among them.

Which antigens these TCRs recognize remains unknown. Each TCR beta cDNA library carried unique molecular identifiers. Via MiXCR, TCRdb re-called the PCR reads, giving one row per CDR3 protein. Found here are hundreds of thousands of distinct CDR3 sequences, roughly 58% of them singletons; the top ten hold about 4.5%. Sequenced input: blood. Receptors were obtained from a girl under 18 with multiple sclerosis.

The V gene is TRBV27, the J gene TRBJ2-4; tentatively, D is TRBD2 (6 bases). The J call is uncertain, as TRBJ2-7 better fits the DNA end. Looked up from germline, CDR1 is MNHEY and CDR2 is SMNVEV (reference sequence). The CDR3 consists of 15 residues. CDR3 bases: TGTGCCAGCAGTTTGTTCGGTGGAGGGGACTACGAGCAGTACTTC. This encodes CASSLFGGGDYEQYF.

The chain combines TRBV12-3 or TRBV12-4 with TRBJ2-1, with 14 bases fitting TRBD2. This CDR3 is 16 amino acids long. V gave up 6 bases and J gave up 9 bases; unmatched junction bases: 10. The CDR3 bases are TGTGCCAGCAGCTCCTCCGGGACTAGCGGGAGTGGTGAGCAGTTCTTC. This encodes CASSSSGTSGSGEQFF.

This clonotype has a handful of counts. The chain couples TRBV6-5 to TRBJ2-1; possibly TRBD2 for D (5 bases). V lost 6 bases and J lost 0, with 9 bases in between. The CDR3 consists of 14 residues. From germline, CDR1 is MNHEY and CDR2 SVGAGI. The CDR3 bases are TGTGCCAGCAGAGCGGTCAGCTCCTACAATGAGCAGTTCTTC. It translates to CASRAVSSYNEQFF.

This clonotype appeared a few times. The chain uses TRBV2 and TRBJ2-1; D unresolved. The CDR3 loop spans 12 amino acids. V dropped 2 bases and J dropped 7 bases, with 6 bases sitting between them. Germline assignment: CDR1 SNHLY and CDR2 FYNNEI. CDR3 amino acids: CASSEKLNEQFF. CDR3 bases: TGTGCCAGCAGTGAAAAACTTAATGAGCAGTTCTTC.

The CDR3 protein is CASSQVGRRETQETQYF. The DNA of the CDR3 is TGTGCCAGCAGCCAAGTTGGGCGGCGGGAAACCCAAGAGACCCAGTACTTC. The chain has TRBV3-1 and TRBJ2-5, with D maybe TRBD2 (6 bases). Germline V gene data show CDR1 as LGHDT and CDR2 as YNNKEL (reference sequence). The CDR3 runs 17 residues. The ends were cut back, 1 base at V and 1 base at J, with 16 bases in the middle.

This chain connects TRBV5-1 to TRBJ2-7; D gene uncertain. CDR3 length: 14 residues. Germline V gene sequence: CDR1 SGHRS, CDR2 YFSETQ. Trimming left V 6 bases short and J 3 bases short, with 16 bases between. CDR3 DNA: TGCGCCAGCAATTCGGGCAATCGCGGCTACGAGCAGTACTTC. This encodes CASNSGNRGYEQYF.

The genes are TRBV7-2 and TRBJ1-2; no definite D call. Between the trimmed V and J ends, which lost 0 bases and 7 bases, there was a span of 18 bases. Per germline, CDR1 SGHTA and CDR2 FQGNSA. CDR3 length: 16 amino acids. The CDR3 protein is CASSLAGVSRSGGYTF. The CDR3 DNA reads TGTGCCAGCAGCTTAGCTGGGGTATCCCGGTCGGGTGGCTACACCTTC. The whole variable domain, remainder taken from reference TRBV7-2 and TRBJ1-2, is GAGVSQSPSNKVTEKGKDVELRCDPISGHTALYWYRQSLGQGLEFLIYFQGNSAPDKSGLPSDRFSAERTGGSVSTLTIQRTQQEDSAVYLCASSLAGVSRSGGYTFGSGTRLTVV.

J is TRBJ2-7 and V is TRBV5-1, with D perhaps matching TRBD2 (5 bases). V was cut by 6 bases and J by 1 base, with 14 bases left in between. This CDR3 spans 14 amino acids. In germline, CDR1 is SGHRS, CDR2 YFSETQ. CDR3 sequence (DNA): TGCGCCAGCACGGCGGGCTACAGATCCTACGAGCAGTACTTC. Protein: CASTAGYRSYEQYF.

J is TRBJ2-7 and V is TRBV20-1, with TRBD2 identical over 9 bases. With 6 bases clipped from V and 4 bases from J, the junction kept 7 bases outside the gene matches. The CDR3 runs to 13 residues. Germline V gene sequence: CDR1 DFQATT, CDR2 SNEGSKA (reference sequence). The CDR3 DNA is TGCAGTGCCGCGATAGCGGGAGTTTACGAGCAGTACTTC. This gives the protein CSAAIAGVYEQYF.

CDR3 loop: CASSRVGRYEQYF. The CDR3, as DNA: TGTGCCAGCAGCAGGGTAGGGAGGTACGAGCAGTACTTC. The gene calls are TRBV21-1 and TRBJ2-4; the DNA was not compared with TRBD2, the D call given in the table. The J call could be wrong; TRBJ2-7 is a better fit for the DNA end. TRBV21-1 is flagged as a pseudogene. This CDR3 has 13 residues.

This clonotype has a handful of counts. V gene TRBV7-3 combines with J gene TRBJ2-5, with D maybe TRBD2 (7 bases). The ends were cut back, 5 bases at V and 4 bases at J, with 17 bases in the middle. Germline V gene lookup returns CDR1 SGHTA and CDR2 FQGTGA. CDR3 length: 15 residues. Here the CDR3 DNA reads TGTGCCAGCAGCCCCGGGGGAGGGGGAAGAGAGACCCAGTACTTC. This sequence encodes CASSPGGGGRETQYF.

J is TRBJ2-1 and V is TRBV5-5; 13 bases match TRBD2. The germline V gene has CDR1 SGHKS and CDR2 YYEKEE (reference sequence). The CDR3 contains 18 residues. V shed 2 bases and J 0 bases; nucleotides not matched to a gene: 5. CDR3 nucleotide sequence: TGTGCCAGCAGCTTCCGGACTAGCGGGAGAGGCTCCTACAATGAGCAGTTCTTC. Amino acids: CASSFRTSGRGSYNEQFF.

The chain employs TRBV12-3 or TRBV12-4 and TRBJ2-1; TRBD2 aligns across 7 bases. The ends lost 7 bases at V and 10 bases at J; junction bases unmatched: 10. The CDR3 is made up of 13 amino acids. The CDR3 protein is CASNPRGVLEQFF. CDR3 sequence (DNA): TGTGCCAGCAACCCCCGGGGGGTTCTCGAGCAGTTCTTC.

This clonotype has just a few counts. The V gene is TRBV6-1, the J gene TRBJ2-3, with D perhaps assigned TRBD1 or TRBD2 (5 bases each). This CDR3 contains 14 residues. Germline loops: CDR1 MNHNS, CDR2 SASEGT. Trimming left V 8 bases short and J 6 bases short, with 18 bases between. The CDR3 nucleotides are TGTGCCAGCGATCGGGGCGTCGGAGGTGATACGCAGTATTTT. It specifies CASDRGVGGDTQYF.

The gene calls are TRBV3-1 and TRBJ2-1, with D unresolved. The ends were cut back, 2 bases at V and 8 bases at J, with 7 bases in the middle. Per germline, CDR1 LGHDT and CDR2 YNNKEL (reference sequence). CDR3 length: 12 amino acids. CDR3 loop: CASSQPDHEQFF. The CDR3 nucleotides read TGTGCCAGCAGCCAACCCGACCATGAGCAGTTCTTC.

Concerning this clonotype itself: The junction differs from germline at one of its ends, possibly a read error. This sequence joins TRBV5-1 and TRBJ2-1; 7 bases map to TRBD2. The CDR3 runs to 13 residues. Germline assignment: CDR1 SGHRS and CDR2 YFSETQ. The CDR3 bases are TGTGCCAGCAGCTTGGGAGGGGTCAATGAGCAGTTCTTC. Its translation is CASSLGGVNEQFF.

The V call is TRBV3-1, the J call TRBJ2-1; a weak D match, TRBD2 (5 bases). V was clipped by 1 base and J by 10 bases, with 8 bases between them. Per the germline V gene, CDR1 is LGHDT and CDR2 is YNNKEL (reference sequence). This CDR3 is built from 12 residues. The CDR3 loop reads CASSQVKREQFF. Here the CDR3 DNA reads TGTGCCAGCAGCCAAGTCAAGCGGGAGCAGTTCTTC.

This clonotype was detected a few times. The CDR3 DNA reads as TGTGCCAGCAGTGAAGGCGGGGGGGCCCAAGAGACCCAGTACTTC. Residues: CASSEGGGAQETQYF. The V call is TRBV6-1, the J call TRBJ2-5; 9 nucleotides align to TRBD2. The CDR3 runs 15 residues. CDR1 MNHNS and CDR2 SASEGT come from the germline V gene. After removal of 1 base from V and 1 base from J, the junction contained 1 base not matched to a gene.

This clonotype appeared a few times. This chain connects TRBV7-3 to TRBJ2-3; D unresolved. The CDR3 has 13 residues. Germline CDR1 and CDR2: SGHTA and FQGTGA. V was shortened by 5 bases and J by 6 bases, with 12 bases between the two germline ends. Written as DNA, the CDR3 is TGTGCCAGCAGCATCCTATTAGGGGATACGCAGTATTTT. Protein sequence: CASSILLGDTQYF.

In its sample, this clonotype was seen a few times. The chain uses TRBV4-1 and TRBJ2-3; D possibly corresponds to TRBD2 (6 bases). The CDR3 is 15 amino acids. Trimming pared 6 bases from V and 0 bases from J, leaving 13 bases between. Germline assignment: CDR1 MGHRA and CDR2 YSYEKL. The CDR3 nucleotides read TGCGCCAGCAGGCGTTCGGGGGAGAGCACAGATACGCAGTATTTT. Translation gives CASRRSGESTDTQYF.

This clonotype was detected only a few times. The V and J genes are TRBV5-1 and TRBJ2-5; TRBD1 is a possible D gene (6 bases). The ends were cut back, 1 base at V and 1 base at J, with 8 bases in the middle. The CDR3 loop spans 14 amino acids. The germline gives CDR1 SGHRS, CDR2 YFSETQ. The CDR3 DNA is TGCGCCAGCAGCTTGCGACAGGCCCAAGAGACCCAGTACTTC. It specifies CASSLRQAQETQYF.

This clonotype was counted between two and nine times. This chain links TRBV12-3 or TRBV12-4 with TRBJ1-4; weak D call: TRBD1 (5 bases). CDR3 length equals 14 residues. V shed 3 bases and J shed 2 bases, with 7 bases lying between them. The CDR3 loop is CASSLKGTNEKLFF. Here the CDR3 DNA reads TGTGCCAGCAGTTTGAAGGGGACTAATGAAAAACTGTTTTTT.

This rearrangement joins TRBV5-1 to TRBJ1-2, with D tentatively TRBD1 (5 bases). CDR3 size: 16 residues. V lost 2 bases, J lost 2 bases, and 16 bases lay in between. Germline V gives CDR1 SGHRS, CDR2 YFSETQ. The CDR3, as DNA: TGCGCCAGCAGCTTCGGGACTCCCATGGCCAACTATGGCTACACCTTC. Protein product: CASSFGTPMANYGYTF.

This clonotype was recorded many times. V and J are TRBV7-2 and TRBJ1-1; the D is unclear. V was cut by 2 bases and J by 1 base, with 14 bases left in between. Germline-derived CDR1 and CDR2 are SGHTA and FQGNSA. The CDR3 consists of 16 residues. CDR3 nucleotides: TGTGCCAGCAGCTTATTGGGCTTACTAAGGAACACTGAAGCTTTCTTT. Its protein is CASSLLGLLRNTEAFF.

The rearrangement links TRBV15 to TRBJ2-1; the match to TRBD2 covers 11 bases. The CDR3 consists of 16 residues. V lost 1 base, J lost 6 bases, and 5 bases stayed unmatched. The germline gives CDR1 LNHNV, CDR2 YYDKDF (reference sequence). The CDR3 DNA sequence: TGTGCCACCAGCAGAGGGACTAGCGGGTTTGGCAATGAGCAGTTCTTC. It yields the protein CATSRGTSGFGNEQFF.

This clonotype was picked up a small number of times. The rearrangement joins TRBV18 to TRBJ2-7; D is possibly TRBD1 or TRBD2 (5 bases each). The tail of the sequence fits TRBJ2-5 better, so the J call may be wrong. Per the germline V gene, CDR1 is KGHSH and CDR2 is LQKENI. The CDR3 contains 16 residues. In DNA, the CDR3 is TGTGCCAGCTCACCCACCCCGGGACGGACCGAGGAGACCCAGTACTTC. Translation: CASSPTPGRTEETQYF.